The 6 T cell receptor beta chains below come from one sample, sequenced in a study of shared clonotypes between healthy human individuals. Only CD45RO-negative cells positively selected for CCR7 counted as naive CD8 cells, so terminally differentiated effector memory CD45RA+ cells were excluded. The protocol was immunoSEQ multiplex PCR, while the TCRdb copy is restricted to in-frame clones and leaves out a portion. In the table there are about 870,000 clones, approximately 92% of which are singletons. The sample comprised naive CD8+ T cells sorted from blood. Receptors originate from a young man in good health.

The chain recombines TRBV10-1 with TRBJ2-3, with D maybe TRBD2 (5 bases). Germline assignment: CDR1 WNHNN and CDR2 SYGVQD (reference sequence). The CDR3 is 14 amino acids. Trimming pared 2 bases from V and 5 bases from J, leaving 11 bases between. The CDR3 reads CASSEERVVDTQYF. The CDR3 coding sequence is TGCGCCAGCAGTGAGGAGAGGGTTGTAGATACGCAGTATTTT.

In its sample, this clone was seen a few times. The V gene is TRBV5-1, the J gene TRBJ2-1; D is undetermined. Looked up from germline, CDR1 is SGHRS and CDR2 is YFSETQ. This CDR3 comprises 12 residues. Trimming took 4 bases from V and 9 from J, leaving 11 bases between them. The CDR3: CASSLERVEQFF. The CDR3 region has the DNA TGCGCCAGCAGCCTCGAGAGAGTTGAGCAGTTCTTC.

About this clone: A much larger clone lies a single base off, so this may be a read error. V and J are TRBV9 and TRBJ2-1; tentative D call: TRBD2 (6 bases). Germline CDR1 is SGDLS and CDR2 is YYNGEE. Trimming cost V 3 bases and J 8 bases, with 12 bases left between them. The CDR3 spans 13 residues. DNA of the CDR3: TGTGCCAGCAGCGCGCCTAGCGCCTATGAGCAGTTCTTC. Its translation is CASSAPSAYEQFF. Combining the CDR3 with reference TRBV9 and TRBJ2-1 gives the whole variable domain DSGVTQTPKHLITATGQRVTLRCSPRSGDLSVYWYQQSLDQGLQFLIQYYNGEERAKGNILERFSAQQFPDLHSELNLSSLELGDSALYFCASSAPSAYEQFFGPGTRLTVL.

The rearrangement joins TRBV6-6 to TRBJ2-7, with 9 bases lining up with TRBD2. The CDR3 has 14 amino acids. The J segment lost 7 bases and the V segment lost 7 bases, leaving 11 bases of the junction unmatched. In germline, CDR1 is MNHNY, CDR2 SVGAGI (reference sequence). CDR3 region: CASKVAGALGEQYF. CDR3 nucleotide sequence: TGTGCCAGCAAAGTAGCGGGAGCCCTGGGGGAGCAGTACTTC.

The J gene is TRBJ1-1, the V gene TRBV10-2, with D possibly being TRBD1 (6 bases). There are 14 residues in the CDR3. CDR1 WSHSY and CDR2 SAAADI come from the germline V gene. Trimming removed 1 base from V and 4 bases from J, with 10 bases in between. CDR3 residues: CASSEYEQGTEAFF. The CDR3 nucleotides read TGCGCCAGCAGTGAGTACGAACAGGGCACTGAAGCTTTCTTT.

This clone showed up just once. The chain recombines TRBV18 with TRBJ2-1; D gene unclear. The CDR3 length is 18 residues. The germline CDR1 and CDR2 sequences are KGHSH and LQKENI. V lost 2 bases and J 4 bases, leaving 21 bases between the germline ends. The CDR3 DNA reads TGTGCCAGCTCACCAGTTCCACATGGCCCTGGATCATACAATGAGCAGTTCTTC. Amino acid sequence: CASSPVPHGPGSYNEQFF.